This TCR beta chain derives from a study of blood T cell repertoires in COVID-19. Background on the study: In each case, the material was cDNA or gDNA derived from T cells, B-cell-depleted T cells, or PBMCs.

This clone was found once. Original processing methods: Quantification of nucleated cells was approximated via reference gene primer amplification. The data were produced by immunoSEQ multiplex PCR, yet TCRdb's version contains in-frame clones alone and is incomplete. The V and J calls and clone size come from that table; D and trimming were worked out from the DNA. In the table there are about 190,000 clones, approximately 80% of which are singletons. J lost 1 base, V lost 6 bases, and 6 bases had no gene match. Per the germline V gene, CDR1 is MDHEN and CDR2 is SYDVKM. The CDR3 sequence is 15 residues long.

The sample comprised peripheral blood. The sequence derives from a man between 45 and 60 years old who had recovered from COVID-19. V and J are TRBV28 and TRBJ2-5; 9 bases line up with TRBD1. The CDR3 DNA is TGTGCCAGCAGACTGGACAGGGGACTCCAAGAGACCCAGTACTTC. Translation gives CASRLDRGLQETQYF.